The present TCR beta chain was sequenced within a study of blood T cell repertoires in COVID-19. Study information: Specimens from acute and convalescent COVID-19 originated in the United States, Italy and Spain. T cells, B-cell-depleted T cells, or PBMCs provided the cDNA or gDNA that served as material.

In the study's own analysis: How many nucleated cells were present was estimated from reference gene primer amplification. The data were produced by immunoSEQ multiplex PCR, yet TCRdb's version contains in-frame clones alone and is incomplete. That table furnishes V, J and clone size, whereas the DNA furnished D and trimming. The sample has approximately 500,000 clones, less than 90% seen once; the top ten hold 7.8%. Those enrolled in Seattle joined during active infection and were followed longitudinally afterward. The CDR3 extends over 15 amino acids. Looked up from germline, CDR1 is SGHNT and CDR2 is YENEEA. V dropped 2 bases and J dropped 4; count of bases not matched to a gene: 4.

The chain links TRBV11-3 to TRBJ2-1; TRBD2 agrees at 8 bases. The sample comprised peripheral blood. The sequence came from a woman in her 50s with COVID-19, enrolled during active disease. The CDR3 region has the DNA TGTGCCAGCAGCTTAACAGCGGGGGAATACAATGAGCAGTTCTTC. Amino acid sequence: CASSLTAGEYNEQFF.